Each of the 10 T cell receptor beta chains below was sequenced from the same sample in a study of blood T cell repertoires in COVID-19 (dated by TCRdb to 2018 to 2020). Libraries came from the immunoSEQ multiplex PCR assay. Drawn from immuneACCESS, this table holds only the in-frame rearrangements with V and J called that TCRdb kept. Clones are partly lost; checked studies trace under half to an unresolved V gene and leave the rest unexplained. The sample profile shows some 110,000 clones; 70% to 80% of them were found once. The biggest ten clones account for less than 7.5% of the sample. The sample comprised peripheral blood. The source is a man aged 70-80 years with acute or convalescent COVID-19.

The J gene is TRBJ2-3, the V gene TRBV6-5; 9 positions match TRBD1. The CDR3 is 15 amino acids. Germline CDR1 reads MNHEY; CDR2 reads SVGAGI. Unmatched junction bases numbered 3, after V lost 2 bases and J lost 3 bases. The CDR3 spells CASSYDRGSTDTQYF. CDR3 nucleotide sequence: TGTGCCAGCAGTTACGACAGGGGGTCTACAGATACGCAGTATTTT.

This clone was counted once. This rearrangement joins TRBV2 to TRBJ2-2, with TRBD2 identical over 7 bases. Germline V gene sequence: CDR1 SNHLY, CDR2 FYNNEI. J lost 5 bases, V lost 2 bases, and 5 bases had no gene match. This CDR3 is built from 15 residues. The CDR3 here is CASSELLAFTGELFF. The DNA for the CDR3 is TGTGCCAGCAGTGAACTACTAGCGTTTACCGGGGAGCTGTTTTTT.

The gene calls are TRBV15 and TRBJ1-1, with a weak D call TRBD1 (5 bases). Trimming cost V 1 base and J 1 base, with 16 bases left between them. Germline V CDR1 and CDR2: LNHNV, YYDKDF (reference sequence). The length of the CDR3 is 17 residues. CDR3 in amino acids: CATSRVGDRGSNTEAFF. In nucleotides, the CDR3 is TGTGCCACCAGCAGAGTTGGCGACAGAGGCTCGAACACTGAAGCTTTCTTT.

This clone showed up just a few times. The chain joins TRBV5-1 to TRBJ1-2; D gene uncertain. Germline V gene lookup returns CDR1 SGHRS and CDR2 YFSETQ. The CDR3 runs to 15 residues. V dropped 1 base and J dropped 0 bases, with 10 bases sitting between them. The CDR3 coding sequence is TGCGCCAGCAGCTTGCTTAGTCAAGCTAACTATGGCTACACCTTC. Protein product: CASSLLSQANYGYTF.

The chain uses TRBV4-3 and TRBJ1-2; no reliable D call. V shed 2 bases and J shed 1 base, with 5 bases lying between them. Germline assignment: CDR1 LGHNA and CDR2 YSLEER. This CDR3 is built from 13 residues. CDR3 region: CASSQQNNYGYTF. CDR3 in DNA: TGCGCCAGCAGCCAACAGAATAACTATGGCTACACCTTC.

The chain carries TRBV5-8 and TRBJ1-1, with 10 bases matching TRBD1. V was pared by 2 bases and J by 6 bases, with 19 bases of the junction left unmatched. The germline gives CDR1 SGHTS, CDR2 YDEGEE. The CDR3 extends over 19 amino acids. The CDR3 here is CASSFRPRMDRGVPAEAFF. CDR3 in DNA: TGTGCCAGCAGCTTCCGGCCGCGAATGGACAGGGGGGTTCCAGCTGAAGCTTTCTTT.

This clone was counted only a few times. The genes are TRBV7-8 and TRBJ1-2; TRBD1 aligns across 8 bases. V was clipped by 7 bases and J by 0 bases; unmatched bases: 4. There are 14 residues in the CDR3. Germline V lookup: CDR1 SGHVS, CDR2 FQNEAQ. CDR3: CASTPDRANYGYTF. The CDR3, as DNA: TGTGCCAGCACCCCGGACAGGGCTAACTATGGCTACACCTTC.

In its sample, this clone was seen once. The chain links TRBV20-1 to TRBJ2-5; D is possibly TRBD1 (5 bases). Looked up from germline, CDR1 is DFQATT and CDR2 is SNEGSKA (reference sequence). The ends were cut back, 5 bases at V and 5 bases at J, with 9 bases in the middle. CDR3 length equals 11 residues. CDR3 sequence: CSAHWGETQYF. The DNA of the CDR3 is TGCAGTGCTCATTGGGGCGAGACCCAGTACTTC.

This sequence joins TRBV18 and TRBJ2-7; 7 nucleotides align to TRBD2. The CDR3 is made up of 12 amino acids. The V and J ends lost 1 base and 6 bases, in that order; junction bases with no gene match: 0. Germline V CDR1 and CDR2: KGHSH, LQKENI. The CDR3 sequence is CASSPRGGEQYF. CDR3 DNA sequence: TGTGCCAGCTCACCACGGGGGGGCGAGCAGTACTTC.

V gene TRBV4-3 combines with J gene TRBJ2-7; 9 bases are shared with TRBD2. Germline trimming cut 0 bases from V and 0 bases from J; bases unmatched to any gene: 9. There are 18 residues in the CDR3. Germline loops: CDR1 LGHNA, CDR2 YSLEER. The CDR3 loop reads CASSQDSPASGASYEQYF. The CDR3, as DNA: TGCGCCAGCAGCCAAGATTCCCCGGCTAGCGGGGCCTCCTACGAGCAGTACTTC.